The 17 T cell receptor beta chains below come from one sample, sequenced in a study of T-cell memory formation after mild COVID-19. MiXCR, applied by TCRdb to the 5' RACE reads, yields one record per CDR3 protein. The repertoire holds about 150,000 distinct CDR3 sequences, with approximately 5.7% as singletons. Sequenced input: PBMCs or a T cell subset sorted from them (not recorded which). These receptors originate from an adult woman who had mild COVID-19 (a few samples of this study predate the infection). Cell type and time point are not known.

This sequence joins TRBV7-2 and TRBJ2-3, with D unclear. With 2 bases removed from V and 9 bases from J, the gap between germline ends came to 3 bases. CDR3 length equals 10 residues. From germline, CDR1 is SGHTA and CDR2 FQGNSA. CDR3 in DNA: TGTGCCAGCAGCTTATTGACGCAGTATTTT. It yields the protein CASSLLTQYF.

This sequence joins TRBV7-8 and TRBJ2-7, with 8 bases identical to TRBD2. Germline-derived CDR1 and CDR2 are SGHVS and FQNEAQ. Trimming took 1 base from V and 0 from J; bases not matched to a gene: 5. The CDR3 covers 16 residues. CDR3 loop: CASSLGETSDSYEQYF. CDR3 nucleotide sequence: TGTGCCAGCAGCTTAGGGGAGACTAGCGACTCCTACGAGCAGTACTTC.

This clonotype has more than one count but fewer than ten. The V gene is TRBV18, the J gene TRBJ1-2, with D uncertain. CDR1 is KGHSH and CDR2 is LQKENI in the germline V gene. The CDR3 runs to 13 residues. Trimming took 0 bases from V and 3 from J, leaving 5 bases between them. The CDR3 bases are TGTGCCAGCTCACCACCAGGAGACTATGGCTACACCTTC. It encodes CASSPPGDYGYTF.

This clonotype was recorded only once. The gene calls are TRBV7-3 and TRBJ2-3, with D maybe TRBD1 (6 bases). This CDR3 comprises 13 residues. The germline gives CDR1 SGHTA, CDR2 FQGTGA. Trimming took 5 bases from V and 6 from J, leaving 12 bases between them. CDR3 sequence reads: CASSVRRGDTQYF. CDR3 sequence (DNA): TGTGCCAGCAGCGTACGAAGGGGGGATACGCAGTATTTT.

This clonotype was seen only a few times. V usage is TRBV5-1 and J usage is TRBJ2-6; possibly TRBD1 for D (6 bases). Germline CDR1 and CDR2: SGHRS and YFSETQ. This CDR3 region has 16 residues. V lost 4 bases and J 1 base, leaving 12 bases between the germline ends. The CDR3 bases are TGCGCCAGCAGCACAGGGACCGCTTCTGGGGCCAACGTCCTGACTTTC. Translated, it gives CASSTGTASGANVLTF.

This clonotype was recorded at least ten times. CDR3 nucleotides: TGCGCCAGCAGCTTGAACGTAAACACCGGGGAGCTGTTTTTT. It is translated as CASSLNVNTGELFF. The rearrangement joins TRBV5-1 to TRBJ2-2, with unresolved D. The CDR3 totals 14 residues. Between the trimmed V and J ends, which lost 1 base and 2 bases, there was a span of 6 bases. Germline values: CDR1 SGHRS, CDR2 YFSETQ.

This clonotype was seen a few times. The chain couples TRBV5-6 to TRBJ1-6; D not resolved. V gave up 4 bases and J gave up 5 bases, with 7 bases separating them. The CDR3 is 13 amino acids. CDR1 is SGHDT, CDR2 YYEEEE, per germline. The CDR3: CASSPLDNSPLHF. The DNA of the CDR3 is TGTGCCAGCAGCCCTTTGGATAATTCACCCCTCCACTTT.

Comment on this clonotype: One base away lies a much larger clone, so this may be a sequencing read error. The chain carries TRBV24-1 and TRBJ1-1; a possible D gene is TRBD1 (6 bases). V lost 10 bases and J lost 1, with 21 bases in between. CDR1 is KGHDR, CDR2 SFDVKD, per germline. The CDR3 is made up of 16 amino acids. CDR3 sequence reads: CATSKAGHGPNTEAFF. CDR3 nucleotide sequence: TGTGCCACGTCCAAGGCGGGACATGGACCGAACACTGAAGCTTTCTTT.

This clonotype was observed a handful of times. The gene calls are TRBV5-1 and TRBJ2-7; D gene ambiguous. The CDR3 runs to 15 residues. The germline CDR1 and CDR2 sequences are SGHRS and YFSETQ. The germline V and J ends were trimmed by 1 base and 3 bases, with 14 bases remaining between them. The chain's CDR3 is CASSLLTIPNYEQYF. DNA of the CDR3: TGCGCCAGCAGCTTGCTCACGATACCAAACTACGAGCAGTACTTC.

In this sample, this clonotype turned up many times. J is TRBJ2-7 and V is TRBV29-1; 8 bases align to TRBD1. V lost 6 bases and J lost 2; bases outside the gene matches: 9. CDR1 is SQVTM, CDR2 ANQGSEA, per germline. This CDR3 has 14 amino acids. The CDR3 DNA sequence: TGCAGCGTCGTTAACGGACAGGGCGCCTACGAGCAGTACTTC. It translates to CSVVNGQGAYEQYF.

The rearrangement joins TRBV7-9 to TRBJ1-3; no clear D. Germline lookup yields CDR1 SEHNR and CDR2 FQNEAQ (reference sequence). Trimming left V 5 bases short and J 1 base short, with 3 bases between. The CDR3 is 12 residues long. CDR3 DNA: TGTGCCAGCAGCCAGTCTGGAAACACCATATATTTT. Its translation is CASSQSGNTIYF.

Turning to this clonotype: Germline and junction disagree at one end, which may indicate a read error. The CDR3 nucleotides read TGTGCCAGCAGAGTCTGGGGATCGAACACTGAAGTTTTCTTT. Its translation: CASRVWGSNTEVFF. The rearrangement joins TRBV6-2 or TRBV6-3 to TRBJ1-1; the D is unclear. CDR3 size: 14 residues. Looked up from germline, CDR1 is MNHEY and CDR2 is SVGEGT.

Details on this clonotype: A much larger clone is a single base away; this may be a read error. The CDR3 ends on some other residue instead of the conserved phenylalanine or tryptophan, so this is likely a read error. The chain has TRBV5-1 and TRBJ2-7; 7 nucleotides align to TRBD1. After removal of 0 bases from V and 6 bases from J, the junction contained 6 bases not matched to a gene. The CDR3 consists of 14 residues. Germline V CDR1 and CDR2: SGHRS, YFSETQ. CDR3 in amino acids: CASSLAKGGSEQYL. The CDR3 DNA is TGCGCCAGCAGCTTGGCCAAAGGGGGCAGCGAGCAGTACTTA.

The V and J genes are TRBV10-3 and TRBJ2-1; 8 nucleotides align to TRBD2. From germline, CDR1 is ENHRY and CDR2 SYGVKD. The CDR3 totals 14 residues. The V gene end was trimmed by 10 bases and the J gene end by 5 bases; junction bases not matched to a gene: 10. CDR3 nucleotide sequence: TGTGCCACCGGGAGGGACTCCGCTAACAATGAGCAGTTCTTC. It yields the protein CATGRDSANNEQFF.

In its sample, this clonotype was seen many times. The chain joins TRBV20-1 to TRBJ2-1; TRBD2 matches 8 bases. Germline V CDR1 and CDR2: DFQATT, SNEGSKA (reference sequence). Losses at the gene ends were 6 bases for V and 6 bases for J; bases not matched to a gene: 4. This CDR3 has 12 amino acids. The CDR3 DNA follows: TGCAGTGCCGGACTAGCTCCCAATGAGCAGTTCTTC. Protein: CSAGLAPNEQFF.

The chain joins TRBV5-4 to TRBJ2-1; 12 nucleotides match TRBD2. The germline gives CDR1 SGHNT, CDR2 YYREEE (reference sequence). The CDR3 sequence is 17 residues long. Trimming cost V 4 bases and J 9 bases; bases outside gene matches: 14. CDR3 nucleotides: TGTGCCAGCAGCGTCAAATGGCTAGCGGGGGGGCCAGGTGAGCAGTTCTTC. Encoded protein: CASSVKWLAGGPGEQFF.

The rearrangement uses TRBV6-6 and TRBJ1-2; 8 nucleotides agree with TRBD1. This CDR3 has 14 amino acids. V was pared by 5 bases and J by 1 base, with 3 bases of the junction left unmatched. Germline V lookup: CDR1 MNHNY, CDR2 SVGAGI (reference sequence). Written as DNA, the CDR3 is TGTGCCAGCAGTCGACAGGGGTTTAACTATGGCTACACCTTC. Translated, it gives CASSRQGFNYGYTF.